These 15 T cell receptor beta chains share one sample of origin, sequenced in a study of a mutant IDH1 vaccine in newly diagnosed glioma. These receptors have no known antigen. Time point in this sample: week 5, during vaccination. Every single dose of the vaccine, 300 ug of mutant IDH1 20-mer peptide, came with topical imiquimod. Sequencing used immunoSEQ multiplex PCR; TCRdb keeps in-frame clones, though not all of them. The profile shows 30,000 to 45,000 clones, approximately 90% of them singletons. The sample was PBMCs, taken from a glioma patient whose treatment included an IDH1 peptide vaccine. Source of these receptors: a middle-aged man with glioma.

The chain joins TRBV4-2 to TRBJ1-2; 9 nucleotides line up with TRBD1. The CDR3 runs to 17 residues. Germline values: CDR1 LGHNA, CDR2 YNFKEQ. V shed 0 bases, J shed 4 bases, and the junction held 9 bases outside the gene matches. The CDR3: CASSQDSGTGLGYGYTF. Here the CDR3 DNA reads TGTGCCAGCAGCCAAGACTCAGGGACAGGGCTAGGCTATGGCTACACCTTC.

The chain couples TRBV28 to TRBJ1-6, with 9 bases aligning to TRBD1. CDR3 length: 16 amino acids. Germline CDR1 reads MDHEN; CDR2 reads SYDVKM. The trim removed 5 bases at V and 9 bases at J, leaving 11 bases unmatched. The CDR3 DNA follows: TGTGCCAGCAGTCTAGAAACAGGGGGCAAAAGTTCACCCCTCCACTTT. Translation: CASSLETGGKSSPLHF. The whole variable domain, remainder taken from reference TRBV28 and TRBJ1-6, is DVKVTQSSRYLVKRTGEKVFLECVQDMDHENMFWYRQDPGLGLRLIYFSYDVKMKEKGDIPEGYSVSREKKERFSLILESASTNQTSMYLCASSLETGGKSSPLHFGNGTRLTVT.

CDR3 DNA sequence: TGTGCCAGTAGTATCAACCTAAACACTGAAGCTTTCTTT. Protein: CASSINLNTEAFF. This chain uses TRBV19 with TRBJ1-1; no reliable D call. V was cut by 3 bases and J by 2 bases, with 7 bases left in between. The CDR3 runs to 13 residues. The germline gives CDR1 LNHDA, CDR2 SQIVND (reference sequence).

This chain uses TRBV11-2 with TRBJ1-3, with D possibly matching TRBD1 (6 bases). CDR1 and CDR2 (germline): SGHAT, FQNNGV. The CDR3 is made up of 18 amino acids. V lost 0 bases and J lost 0, with 15 bases in between. CDR3 in amino acids: CASSLDTGWTASGNTIYF. The CDR3 region has the DNA TGTGCCAGCAGCTTAGATACAGGGTGGACGGCCTCTGGAAACACCATATATTTT.

The V gene is TRBV19, the J gene TRBJ1-5, with D hard to call. The germline V and J ends were trimmed by 1 base and 7 bases, with 14 bases remaining between them. Germline loops: CDR1 LNHDA, CDR2 SQIVND (reference sequence). The CDR3 is 15 residues long. The chain's CDR3 is CASSIVPHLRQPQHF. The DNA of the CDR3 is TGTGCCAGTAGTATAGTTCCCCACCTGAGGCAGCCCCAGCATTTT.

V and J are TRBV2 and TRBJ2-6; the D is unclear. The V end was cut by 3 bases, the J end by 2 bases, with 5 bases between. Germline V CDR1 and CDR2: SNHLY, FYNNEI. CDR3 length: 14 residues. The CDR3 loop is CASSELAGANVLTF. DNA for the CDR3: TGTGCCAGCAGTGAGTTAGCTGGGGCCAACGTCCTGACTTTC.

In its sample, this clone was seen a few times. The chain carries TRBV15 and TRBJ1-4, with 9 bases lining up with TRBD1. The J segment lost 4 bases and the V segment lost 0 bases, leaving 12 bases of the junction unmatched. The germline V gene has CDR1 LNHNV and CDR2 YYDKDF (reference sequence). This CDR3 region has 19 residues. The CDR3 loop is CATSRDRNLRQGGNEKLFF. As DNA, the CDR3 is TGTGCCACCAGCAGAGACCGGAACCTCAGACAGGGGGGTAATGAAAAACTGTTTTTT.

The rearrangement links TRBV7-3 to TRBJ2-1, with 7 bases identical to TRBD2. The J segment lost 6 bases and the V segment lost 2 bases, leaving 7 bases of the junction unmatched. CDR1 and CDR2 from the germline V gene are SGHTA and FQGTGA. The CDR3 totals 15 residues. CDR3 nucleotides: TGTGCCAGCAGCTTACTCGGGGGGAGTGGCAATGAGCAGTTCTTC. It specifies CASSLLGGSGNEQFF.

The chain is built from TRBV6-5 and TRBJ2-7, with 10 bases lining up with TRBD1. V was pared by 2 bases and J by 3 bases, with 1 base of the junction left unmatched. The CDR3 is 14 amino acids. Germline V gene lookup returns CDR1 MNHEY and CDR2 SVGAGI. The CDR3 sequence: CASSYGTGVYEQYF. The CDR3 DNA sequence: TGTGCCAGCAGTTACGGGACAGGGGTCTACGAGCAGTACTTC.

V gene TRBV28 combines with J gene TRBJ1-1; D perhaps matches TRBD1 (6 bases). V shed 2 bases and J shed 1 base, with 14 bases lying between them. The germline V gene has CDR1 MDHEN and CDR2 SYDVKM. CDR3 length equals 16 residues. CDR3 nucleotide sequence: TGTGCCAGCAGTTTAAGCCCAGGGGTGGGGAACACTGAAGCTTTCTTT. This codes for CASSLSPGVGNTEAFF.

In its sample, this clone was seen once. The rearrangement joins TRBV18 to TRBJ2-1; TRBD2 is a possible D gene (5 bases). V dropped 2 bases and J dropped 5 bases, with 7 bases sitting between them. This CDR3 has 13 amino acids. Germline loops: CDR1 KGHSH, CDR2 LQKENI. CDR3 sequence (DNA): TGTGCCAGCTCACCATCGGGGAACAATGAGCAGTTCTTC. Encoded protein: CASSPSGNNEQFF.

The chain recombines TRBV5-1 with TRBJ2-2, with D perhaps matching TRBD2 (6 bases). The V gene lost 4 bases and the J gene lost 1 base, with 11 bases spanning the gap. The CDR3 extends over 15 amino acids. The V gene's germline CDR1 is SGHRS and CDR2 YFSETQ. The DNA for the CDR3 is TGCGCCAGCAGCCTCGGGACTCTGAACACCGGGGAGCTGTTTTTT. It is translated as CASSLGTLNTGELFF.

V is TRBV5-6 and J is TRBJ2-1; 11 nucleotides align to TRBD2. CDR1 and CDR2 (germline): SGHDT, YYEEEE. The CDR3 loop spans 15 amino acids. The V segment lost 2 bases and the J segment 10 bases; nucleotides outside the gene matches: 8. CDR3: CASSFESLAGAEQFF. Here the CDR3 DNA reads TGTGCCAGCAGCTTCGAGTCACTAGCGGGAGCGGAGCAGTTCTTC.

The chain carries TRBV27 and TRBJ2-1; 13 nucleotides match TRBD2. In germline, CDR1 is MNHEY, CDR2 SMNVEV (reference sequence). The CDR3 sequence is 17 residues long. The V segment lost 5 bases and the J segment 4 bases; nucleotides outside the gene matches: 8. The CDR3 DNA follows: TGTGCCAGCAGTGCCGGAACTAGCGGGGGGGTTTACAATGAGCAGTTCTTC. It encodes CASSAGTSGGVYNEQFF.

The chain combines TRBV25-1 with TRBJ1-6; 9 bases are shared with TRBD1. Per germline, CDR1 MGHDK and CDR2 SYGVNS. The CDR3 runs to 16 residues. With V trimmed by 4 bases and J by 7 bases, 8 bases remained unmatched. The CDR3 here is CASSGNSGTGNSPLHF. DNA for the CDR3: TGTGCCAGCAGTGGAAATTCCGGGACAGGGAATTCACCCCTCCACTTT.